This TCR beta chain came from a study of cytomegalovirus exposure and HLA in healthy donors. Study-wide points: In vitro data verified three CMV-associated chains as specific for CMV antigens. Among immune exposure information, only CMV serostatus was available.

V was pared by 5 bases and J by 4 bases, with 14 bases between. This CDR3 has 15 residues. Germline V gene data show CDR1 as SGHVS and CDR2 as FQNEAQ. This clone has a handful of counts. What it binds is not known. 60 Vbeta and 13 Jbeta primers were used in PCR. The table came from immunoSEQ multiplex PCR; TCRdb's copy has only in-frame clones and leaves some out. The sample has over 110,000 clones, roughly 73% seen once. This TCR was recovered from a woman in her forties in good health and CMV-seronegative. Sequenced material: PBMCs. J is TRBJ2-2 and V is TRBV7-8, with D maybe TRBD2 (5 bases). This CDR3 reads CASSAREGPTGELFF. The CDR3 DNA sequence: TGTGCCAGCAGCGCACGAGAGGGCCCCACCGGGGAGCTGTTTTTT. Using reference TRBV7-8 and TRBJ2-2 for the parts outside the CDR3, the full variable domain is GAGVSQSPRYKVAKRGQDVALRCDPISGHVSLFWYQQALGQGPEFLTYFQNEAQLDKSGLPSDRFFAERPEGSVSTLKIQRTQQEDSAVYLCASSAREGPTGELFFGEGSRLTVL.